Below are 4 T cell receptor beta chains sequenced from a single sample in a study of OX40 agonist ivuxolimab in advanced cancers. Method: immunoSEQ multiplex PCR; TCRdb's copy keeps in-frame clones and lacks some. The sample holds tens of thousands of clones, 90% seen once. The sequences come from CD4+ or CD8+ T cells sorted from blood, collected in a trial of the OX40 agonist ivuxolimab. The source of these receptors is an adult with an advanced solid tumor such as melanoma, head and neck, liver or kidney cancer.

The chain joins TRBV15 to TRBJ2-5; possible D gene TRBD2, 6 bases. Germline values: CDR1 LNHNV, CDR2 YYDKDF (reference sequence). Trimming shortened V by 0 bases and J by 4 bases, and 9 bases separated the two germline ends. This CDR3 spans 14 amino acids. CDR3 protein: CATSRDRGAETQYF. In DNA form, the CDR3 reads TGTGCCACCAGCAGAGACCGCGGGGCAGAGACCCAGTACTTC.

The chain uses TRBV2 and TRBJ2-7, with D unresolved. V was trimmed by 4 bases and J by 7 bases, leaving 17 bases between them. The germline V gene encodes CDR1 SNHLY and CDR2 FYNNEI. The length of the CDR3 is 14 residues. The CDR3, as DNA: TGTGCCAGCAGTGGCGGATCTAAGAGGAATGAGCAGTACTTC. It codes for CASSGGSKRNEQYF.

This sequence joins TRBV5-1 and TRBJ2-3; 16 bases align to TRBD2. Germline V lookup: CDR1 SGHRS, CDR2 YFSETQ. The CDR3 is 18 residues long. J lost 4 bases, V lost 10 bases, and 15 bases had no gene match. The CDR3 nucleotides are TGCGCCGCCAGCCCCGCAGGGACTAGCGGGGGGGCCCCAGATACGCAGTATTTT. Translation: CAASPAGTSGGAPDTQYF.

V is TRBV7-2 and J is TRBJ2-7; 13 bases fit TRBD2. CDR3 length: 17 residues. Trimming took 0 bases from V and 4 from J; bases not matched to a gene: 6. Germline CDR1 and CDR2: SGHTA and FQGNSA. CDR3 sequence reads: CASSLARTSGSQYEQYF. DNA for the CDR3: TGTGCCAGCAGCTTAGCCCGGACTAGCGGGAGTCAGTACGAGCAGTACTTC.